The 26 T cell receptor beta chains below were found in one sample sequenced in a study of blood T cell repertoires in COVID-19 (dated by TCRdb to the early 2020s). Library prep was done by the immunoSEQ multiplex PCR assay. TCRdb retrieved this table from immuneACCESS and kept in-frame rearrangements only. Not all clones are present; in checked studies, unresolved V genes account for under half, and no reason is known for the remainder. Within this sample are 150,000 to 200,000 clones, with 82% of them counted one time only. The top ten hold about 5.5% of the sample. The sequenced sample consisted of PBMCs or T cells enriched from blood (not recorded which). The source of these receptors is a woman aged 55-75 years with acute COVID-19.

CDR3 amino acids: CASSSRRGGRTDTQYF. The CDR3 DNA reads TGTGCCAGCAGCTCCCGCCGGGGGGGGCGCACAGATACGCAGTATTTT. V usage is TRBV9 and J usage is TRBJ2-3; 8 bases align to TRBD2. Trimming took 4 bases from V and 1 from J; bases not matched to a gene: 8. Germline-derived CDR1 and CDR2 are SGDLS and YYNGEE. This CDR3 region has 16 residues. Based on the CDR3 plus reference TRBV9 and TRBJ2-3, the full variable domain is DSGVTQTPKHLITATGQRVTLRCSPRSGDLSVYWYQQSLDQGLQFLIQYYNGEERAKGNILERFSAQQFPDLHSELNLSSLELGDSALYFCASSSRRGGRTDTQYFGPGTRLTVL.

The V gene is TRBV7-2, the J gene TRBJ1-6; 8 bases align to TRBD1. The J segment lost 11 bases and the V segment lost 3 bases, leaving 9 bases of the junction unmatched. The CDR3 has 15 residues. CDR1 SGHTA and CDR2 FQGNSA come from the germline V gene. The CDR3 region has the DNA TGTGCCAGCAGCTTCCCGGACAGGGCGTTGACACCCCTCCACTTT. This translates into CASSFPDRALTPLHF. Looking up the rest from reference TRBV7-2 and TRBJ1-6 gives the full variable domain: GAGVSQSPSNKVTEKGKDVELRCDPISGHTALYWYRQSLGQGLEFLIYFQGNSAPDKSGLPSDRFSAERTGGSVSTLTIQRTQQEDSAVYLCASSFPDRALTPLHFGNGTRLTVT.

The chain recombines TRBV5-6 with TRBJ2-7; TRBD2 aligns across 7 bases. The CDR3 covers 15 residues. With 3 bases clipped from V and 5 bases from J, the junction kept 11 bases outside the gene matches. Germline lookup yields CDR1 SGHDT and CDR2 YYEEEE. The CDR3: CASSSYSGFNHEQYF. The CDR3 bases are TGTGCCAGCAGCTCCTATAGCGGGTTTAATCACGAGCAGTACTTC.

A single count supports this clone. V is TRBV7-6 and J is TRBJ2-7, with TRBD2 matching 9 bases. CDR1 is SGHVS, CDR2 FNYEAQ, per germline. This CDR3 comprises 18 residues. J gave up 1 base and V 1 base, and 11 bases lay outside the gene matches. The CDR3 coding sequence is TGTGCCAGCAGCTTAGAAGGATCGGGACTAGCCTCGTCCTACGAGCAGTACTTC. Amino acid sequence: CASSLEGSGLASSYEQYF.

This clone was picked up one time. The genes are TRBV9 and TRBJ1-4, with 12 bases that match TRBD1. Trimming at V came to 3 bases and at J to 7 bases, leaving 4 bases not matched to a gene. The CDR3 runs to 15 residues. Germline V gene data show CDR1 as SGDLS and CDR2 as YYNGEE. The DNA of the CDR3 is TGTGCCAGCAGCGGGGGACAGGGGGCGAGTGAAAAACTGTTTTTT. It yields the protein CASSGGQGASEKLFF.

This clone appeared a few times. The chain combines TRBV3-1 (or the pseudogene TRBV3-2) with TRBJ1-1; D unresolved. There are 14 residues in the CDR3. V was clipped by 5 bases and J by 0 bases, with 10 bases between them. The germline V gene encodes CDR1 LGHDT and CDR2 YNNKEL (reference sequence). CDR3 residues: CASSYRGVNTEAFF. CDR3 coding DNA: TGTGCCAGCAGCTACCGAGGTGTGAACACTGAAGCTTTCTTT.

CDR3 bases: TGTGCCAGCAGCCAAATCAGCGGGAGGGGCCTGGAGCAGTACTTC. This codes for CASSQISGRGLEQYF. This sequence joins TRBV3-1 (or the pseudogene TRBV3-2) and TRBJ2-7; 10 bases align to TRBD2. With 2 bases clipped from V and 7 bases from J, the junction kept 8 bases outside the gene matches. Germline V gives CDR1 LGHDT, CDR2 YNNKEL (reference sequence). This CDR3 has 15 residues.

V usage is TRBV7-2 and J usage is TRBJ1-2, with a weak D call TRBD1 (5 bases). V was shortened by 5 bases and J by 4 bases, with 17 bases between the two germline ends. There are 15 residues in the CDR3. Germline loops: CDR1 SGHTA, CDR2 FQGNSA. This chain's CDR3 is CASSPQGVWVYGYTF. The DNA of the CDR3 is TGTGCCAGCAGCCCGCAAGGGGTTTGGGTCTATGGCTACACCTTC.

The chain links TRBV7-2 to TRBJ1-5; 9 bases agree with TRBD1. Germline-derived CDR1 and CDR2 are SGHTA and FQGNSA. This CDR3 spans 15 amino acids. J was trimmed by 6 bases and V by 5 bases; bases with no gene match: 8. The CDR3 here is CASSRAGTGFQPQHF. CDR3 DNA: TGTGCCAGCAGCCGCGCCGGGACAGGGTTTCAGCCCCAGCATTTT.

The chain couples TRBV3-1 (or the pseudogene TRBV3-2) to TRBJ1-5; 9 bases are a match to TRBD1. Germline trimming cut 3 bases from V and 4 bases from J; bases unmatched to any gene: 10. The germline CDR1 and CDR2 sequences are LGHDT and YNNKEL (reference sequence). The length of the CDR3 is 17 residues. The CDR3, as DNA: TGTGCCAGCAGCCACTCCCCAGTAGGGACAGGGAATCAGCCCCAGCATTTT. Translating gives CASSHSPVGTGNQPQHF.

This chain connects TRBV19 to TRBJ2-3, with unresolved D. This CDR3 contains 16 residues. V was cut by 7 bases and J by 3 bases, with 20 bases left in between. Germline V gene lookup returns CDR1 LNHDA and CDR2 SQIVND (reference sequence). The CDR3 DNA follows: TGTGCCAGTATGTCAAATCCCGGGTCGGTGACAGATACGCAGTATTTT. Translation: CASMSNPGSVTDTQYF.

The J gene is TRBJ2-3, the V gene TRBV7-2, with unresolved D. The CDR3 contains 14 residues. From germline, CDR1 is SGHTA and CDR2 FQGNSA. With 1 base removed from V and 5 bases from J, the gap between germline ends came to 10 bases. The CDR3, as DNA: TGTGCCAGCAGCTTAGGGCCCCTTGAAGATACGCAGTATTTT. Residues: CASSLGPLEDTQYF.

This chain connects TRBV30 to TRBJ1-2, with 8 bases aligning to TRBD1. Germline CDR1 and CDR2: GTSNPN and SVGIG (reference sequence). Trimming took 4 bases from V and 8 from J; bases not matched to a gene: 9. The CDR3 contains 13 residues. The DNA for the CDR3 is TGTGCCTGGATGGACAGGGCAAGTAGGGGCTACACCTTC. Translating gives CAWMDRASRGYTF.

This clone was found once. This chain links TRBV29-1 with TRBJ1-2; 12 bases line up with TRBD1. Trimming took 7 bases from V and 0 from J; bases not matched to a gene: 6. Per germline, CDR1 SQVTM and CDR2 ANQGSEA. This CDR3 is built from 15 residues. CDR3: CSAPGQGAANYGYTF. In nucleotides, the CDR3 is TGCAGCGCGCCGGGACAGGGGGCCGCTAACTATGGCTACACCTTC.

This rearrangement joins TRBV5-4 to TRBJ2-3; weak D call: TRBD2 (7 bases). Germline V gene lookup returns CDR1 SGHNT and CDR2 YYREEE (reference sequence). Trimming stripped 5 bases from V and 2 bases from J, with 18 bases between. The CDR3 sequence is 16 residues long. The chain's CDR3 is CASSPREGGHTDTQYF. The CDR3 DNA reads TGTGCCAGCAGTCCCAGGGAGGGGGGGCACACAGATACGCAGTATTTT.

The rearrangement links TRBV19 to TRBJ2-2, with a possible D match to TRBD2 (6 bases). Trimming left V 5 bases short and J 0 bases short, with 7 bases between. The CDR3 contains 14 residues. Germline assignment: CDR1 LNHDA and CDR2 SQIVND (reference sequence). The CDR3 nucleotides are TGTGCCAGTAGTCCGGGGGCGAACACCGGGGAGCTGTTTTTT. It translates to CASSPGANTGELFF.

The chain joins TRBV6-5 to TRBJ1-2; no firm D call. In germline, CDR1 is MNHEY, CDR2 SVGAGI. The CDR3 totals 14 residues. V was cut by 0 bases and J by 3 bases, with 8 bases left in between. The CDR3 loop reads CASSYSNRDYGYTF. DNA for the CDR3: TGTGCCAGCAGTTACTCGAACAGAGACTATGGCTACACCTTC.

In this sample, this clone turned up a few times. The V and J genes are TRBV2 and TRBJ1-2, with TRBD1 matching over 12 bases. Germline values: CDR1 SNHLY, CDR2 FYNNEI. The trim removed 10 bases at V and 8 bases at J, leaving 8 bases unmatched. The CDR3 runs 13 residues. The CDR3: CATQGQGAGGYTF. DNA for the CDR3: TGTGCCACCCAGGGACAGGGGGCAGGCGGCTACACCTTC.

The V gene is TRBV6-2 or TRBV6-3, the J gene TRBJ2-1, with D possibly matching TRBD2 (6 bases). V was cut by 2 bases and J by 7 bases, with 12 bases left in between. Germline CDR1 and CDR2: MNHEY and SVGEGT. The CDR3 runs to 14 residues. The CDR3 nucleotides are TGTGCCAGCAGTTACACCGGGAGCCGAAATGAGCAGTTCTTC. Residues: CASSYTGSRNEQFF.

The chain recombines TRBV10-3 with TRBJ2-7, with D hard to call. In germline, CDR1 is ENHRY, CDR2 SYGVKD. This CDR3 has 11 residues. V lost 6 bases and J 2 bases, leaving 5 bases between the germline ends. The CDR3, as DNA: TGTGCCATCAGCCTTACCTACGAGCAGTACTTC. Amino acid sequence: CAISLTYEQYF.

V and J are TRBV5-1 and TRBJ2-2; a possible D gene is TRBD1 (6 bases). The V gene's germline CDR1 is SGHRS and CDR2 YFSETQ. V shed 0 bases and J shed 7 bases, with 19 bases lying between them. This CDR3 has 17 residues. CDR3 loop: CASSLEVTGTIGGELFF. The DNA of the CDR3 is TGCGCCAGCAGCTTGGAGGTGACAGGAACTATAGGCGGGGAGCTGTTTTTT. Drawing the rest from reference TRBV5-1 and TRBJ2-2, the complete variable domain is KAGVTQTPRYLIKTRGQQVTLSCSPISGHRSVSWYQQTPGQGLQFLFEYFSETQRNKGNFPGRFSGRQFSNSRSEMNVSTLELGDSALYLCASSLEVTGTIGGELFFGEGSRLTVL.

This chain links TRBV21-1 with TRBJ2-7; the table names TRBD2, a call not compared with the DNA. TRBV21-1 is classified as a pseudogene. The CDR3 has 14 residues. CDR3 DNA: TGTGCCAGCAGCAAAGTCGGAGCCGACTACGAGCAGTACGTC. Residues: CASSKVGADYEQYV.

The CDR3 sequence: CASSVGGGSDYGYTF. DNA of the CDR3: TGTGCCAGCAGTGTCGGGGGGGGTTCGGACTATGGCTACACCTTC. The rearrangement links TRBV2 to TRBJ1-2; possibly TRBD1 for D (5 bases). Per the germline V gene, CDR1 is SNHLY and CDR2 is FYNNEI. This CDR3 is built from 15 residues. Trimming took 4 bases from V and 3 from J, leaving 15 bases between them. The full variable domain, rest sourced from reference TRBV2 and TRBJ1-2, is EPEVTQTPSHQVTQMGQEVILRCVPISNHLYFYWYRQILGQKVEFLVSFYNNEISEKSEIFDDQFSVERPDGSNFTLKIRSTKLEDSAMYFCASSVGGGSDYGYTFGSGTRLTVV.

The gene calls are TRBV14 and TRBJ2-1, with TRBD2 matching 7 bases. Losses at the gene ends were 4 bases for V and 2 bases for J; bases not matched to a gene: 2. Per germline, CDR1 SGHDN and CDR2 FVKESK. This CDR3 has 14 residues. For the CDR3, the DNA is TGTGCCAGCAGCCTGGGGGGGGCCTACAATGAGCAGTTCTTC. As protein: CASSLGGAYNEQFF. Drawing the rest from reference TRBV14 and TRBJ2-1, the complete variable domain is EAGVTQFPSHSVIEKGQTVTLRCDPISGHDNLYWYRRVMGKEIKFLLHFVKESKQDESGMPNNRFLAERTGGTYSTLKVQPAELEDSGVYFCASSLGGAYNEQFFGPGTRLTVL.

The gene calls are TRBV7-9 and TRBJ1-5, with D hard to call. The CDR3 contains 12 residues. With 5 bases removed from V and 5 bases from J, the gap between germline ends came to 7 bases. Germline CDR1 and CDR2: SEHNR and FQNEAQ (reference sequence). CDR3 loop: CASSNQDQPQHF. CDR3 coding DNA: TGTGCCAGCAGCAATCAGGATCAGCCCCAGCATTTT.

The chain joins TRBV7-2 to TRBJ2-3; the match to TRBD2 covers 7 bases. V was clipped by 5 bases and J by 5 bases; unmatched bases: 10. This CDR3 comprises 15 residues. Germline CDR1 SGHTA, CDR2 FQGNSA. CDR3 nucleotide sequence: TGTGCCAGCAGCACCAGCGGGGACTTTGTAGATACGCAGTATTTT. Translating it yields CASSTSGDFVDTQYF.